This TCR beta chain was obtained from a study of shared clonotypes between healthy human individuals (TCRdb year 2020). For the study in its entirety: Three men and two women, aged 18 to 49 years, made up the cohort. To estimate repertoire size and how much clonotype sharing occurs between individuals, the study deeply sequenced the blood TCR repertoires of about 5 healthy adults. For each donor, three plates each were used for CD4 naive and CD4 memory, two plates were used for CD8 naive, and one plate was used for CD8 memory. Libraries were prepared and TCR repertoires were sequenced by different laboratories using diverse techniques, in order to increase sequencing depth and limit assay-specific biases. Leukapheresis yielded between about 0.94 and 8.9 billion PBMCs per donor.

Overall study outcomes, separate from this receptor: Larger estimated clonotype richness was generally found for naive subsets than for memory subsets. Sampling was limited to blood, and TCR repertoires in tissue likely differ from TCR repertoires in blood. Pairwise subsampling indicated that sequencing depth was expected to affect the degree of clonotype sharing among donors. Compared with non-shared clonotypes, clonotypes shared by all four sorted-subset donors had higher generation probabilities. The genetic and exposure-history diversity represented was limited by the small number of donors. Rarefaction of sorted-subset datasets indicated incomplete sequencing despite the large sequencing depth. Approximately 4.8% of naive CD4, 3.5% of naive CD8, roughly 2.5% of memory CD4, and more than 0.35% of memory CD8 clonotypes were shared across several donors.

Using the deep immunoSEQ assay, multiplex PCR amplified TCR CDR3 regions from genomic DNA. Genomic DNA extracted from each cell subset was distributed evenly over all wells of several immunoSEQ 96-well plates, and each plate served as one replicate. For sorted subsets, around 200 ng genomic DNA, equal to 30,000 or so T cell genomes, was loaded into each replicate PCR. Purified libraries were quantified with a Qubit 3.0 fluorometer, sized on a Bioanalyzer 2100, and re-quantified with the KAPA Library Quantification kit. Each immunoSEQ 96-well plate was sequenced on its own single-read 150-cycle Illumina NextSeq 550 flow cell. The original pipeline was this. Because only junctional sequences without quality scores were contained in the immunoSEQ output, filtering matching that applied to full-length reads could not be performed. To assign V/J genes and CDR3, sequences were annotated against IMGT germline references using PyIR, a Python wrapper for IgBLAST v1.9. Reads were removed for weak V/J assignments (E-value above 1e-6), missing CDR3, stop codons, out-of-frame junctions, or ambiguous translated residues. V3J clonotypes were defined as sequences sharing an identical inferred V gene, J gene, and CDR3 amino acid sequence. To compute the percentage overlap between repertoires, the number of shared unique clonotypes was divided by the size of the smaller repertoire. Three approaches were used to assess repertoire richness: RTK rarefaction, the Chao1 estimator, and Recon v2.1 estimates of unobserved clonotypes. For all TCRbeta clonotypes obtained by the gDNA method from several donors, generation probabilities were computed with OLGA. In TCRdb, the immuneACCESS table is reduced to in-frame sequences with V and J assigned. These tables do not hold every clone; where another copy was compared, an unresolved V gene accounts for under half, and the others remain unexplained. V and J calls and clone size are as listed in that table; D and trimming were resolved from the DNA. For this sample the table gives about 1,800,000 clones, of which approximately 95% were detected only once. 1% to 1.5% of the sample comes from the top ten.

For the CD8 naive samples, CD45RO-negative cells were positively selected for CCR7, yielding a CD45RA+CCR7+ population from which TemRA cells were excluded. The donors were healthy, HIV-negative adults with no recently reported acute infections or vaccinations. Every donor was a Caucasian adult residing in Nashville, Tennessee, USA. After blood collection by leukapheresis, PBMCs were isolated using Ficoll-Histopaque density gradient centrifugation and then cryopreserved in the vapor phase of liquid nitrogen. Purity and quantity of every magnetically sorted T cell population were checked by analytical flow cytometry. Each sorted fraction had its genomic DNA isolated and then quantified by UV absorbance on a Nanodrop 2000c. Note on this clone: What antigen it recognizes has not been identified. Per-nucleotide qualities are absent, and no much larger clonotype sits a single base away.

The sample taken for sequencing was naive CD8+ T cells sorted from blood. Sample cell subset or site, as interpreted from the label and publication: CD45RA+CCR7+. The origin of this receptor is a man younger than 30 in good health.

CDR3 protein: CASREQGNAYEQYF. The nucleotide sequence reads as follows: TGTGCCAGCAGAGAACAGGGGAACGCCTACGAGCAGTACTTC. The V and J genes are TRBV2 and TRBJ2-7, and 7 junctional nucleotides match TRBD1. V is trimmed back by 6 bases and J by 2 bases, and the junction contains 7 bases that no gene match accounts for. Reading the germline V gene gives CDR1 SNHLY and CDR2 FYNNEI. The CDR3, cysteine through phenylalanine, is 14 amino acids long. Just CDR3 DNA is preserved here, 42 bases in frame from base 1.